Included here is one T cell receptor (beta chain) sequence, with context. Its antigen has not been determined. The input lacks base qualities; no much larger clone sits a single base away. The sample is drawn from a study of cytomegalovirus exposure and HLA in healthy donors (dated by TCRdb to 2017 to 2019). For context, the study as a whole: In an earlier analysis of several hundred of the donors, under 300 Gb of sequence data and approximately 120 million unique TCR beta sequences from about 179 million T cells were reported. An early release covering 550 to 700 HLA-typed donors comprised approximately 290 gigabases of sequencing data and tens of millions of unique TCR sequences. Alongside the repertoire data, information on donor age, sex, ethnicity and CMV serostatus was compiled. Class I and class II HLA loci were covered by the typing at four-digit resolution. The later analysis used no new phenotypic data to find candidate immune exposures, relying instead on TCR beta sequences and their occurrence across donors. In a later analysis, previously published TCR beta repertoires from 666 donors were re-analyzed and high-resolution HLA genotyping was added so that TCR occurrence patterns could be studied. High-throughput TCR immunosequencing, statistical association of individual TCRs with disease status, and machine learning were combined to predict cytomegalovirus infection status. The T cell repertoires of some 670 subjects were profiled by immunosequencing and related to cytomegalovirus serostatus. About five DR-DQ haplotypes were treated as single units for association and clustering because of strong linkage in the cohort. All discovery cohort repertoires had been generated on a single sequencing platform. Along with the roughly 710-subject first cohort, a separate validation cohort of over a hundred different subjects was used. Typing coverage varied by locus: roughly 620-640 donors for A, B, C, DRB1 and DQB1; approximately 560 for DQA1; nearly 610 for DPA1; 450 to 480 for DPB1. In an earlier analysis of several hundred of the donors, high-throughput TCR beta sequencing was used to judge whether each TCR beta V gene segment behaved as functional or pseudogenic. Genome-wide SNP genotypes for about 55% of the 666 donors were used in a later genetic analysis, which treated that subset as a discovery cohort. The genetic ancestry cluster associated with self-reported Caucasian donors included 81% of the roughly 400 genotyped donors. On average, 235,054 unique TCR beta nucleotide sequences were sequenced per donor among fewer than 500 genotyped donors of the cohort, with 15% to 20% of those sequences being non-productive. The aim of the study was to test whether cataloging public T cell receptors could identify signatures of past pathogen exposure. Results and caveats for the whole study, not just this receptor: The authors suggested that the approach could potentially be extended to other disease states and immunological phenotypes. Because counts were too low, around 18 rarely observed V segments, including chromosome 9 orphons, were left out of the earlier analysis of approximately 580 of the donors. Most TCR sequences were seen in very few donors, while some public TCRs were found in many individuals. Several of the top co-occurrence clusters appeared to be linked to parvovirus B19, influenza, CMV and Epstein-Barr virus, according to a later analysis. Assigning TCR associations to individual alleles was difficult when HLA alleles, especially DR and DQ, strongly co-occurred. A later analysis found that HLA-associated TCR beta chains were more clonally expanded and had lower generation probabilities than equally common non-associated chains. The cohort was sequenced for TCR beta chains only, and without alpha or paired-chain data the features that could be detected were limited. CMV serostatus was the only immune exposure information available for the cohort. In a later genetic analysis, a missense DCLRE1C variant was associated with V-gene and J-gene trimming of TCR beta chains, and the association was replicated in an independent cohort. In a later genetic analysis, fewer N-insertions in productive TCRs were reported among donors in an Asian-associated ancestry cluster than the approximately 670-donor mean. In an earlier analysis of some 550 of the donors, most TCR beta V segments were observed in productive rearrangements about 90% or about 30% of the time, broadly matching IMGT annotations. Some IMGT-functional V segments, including TRBV6-2 and TRBV6-3, could not be distinguished by the 87-base-pair reads and were therefore excluded. Sequencing depth was assumed to be roughly uniform across donors in the presence/absence analyses, though that assumption may not hold. In a later analysis, the rate of TCR association differed among HLA loci, with DRB1 alleles having the most associated TCRs and HLA-C alleles having the fewest. Correlated functional status among segregating V segments might be attributable to linkage disequilibrium, but an unknown experimental factor could not be ruled out. Specific HLA alleles were associated with more than 15,000 TCR beta sequences at a false discovery rate of 0.05 in a later analysis. The study listed 150 to 200 TCR beta chains as associated with cytomegalovirus. A few of the identified cytomegalovirus-associated TCR beta chains were confirmed in vitro to be specific for cytomegalovirus antigens. The sequencing pipeline was judged likely to have produced a cluster of highly shared sequence variants as a technical artifact. Because HLA typing was unavailable for some donors at each locus, only the typed subset was used in association tests. Cytomegalovirus status was reported to be diagnosed by the classifier with high specificity and sensitivity in both the original and validation cohorts. In a later analysis, most CMV-associated TCR beta chains were found to appear HLA-restricted, with HLA associations seemingly driven largely by CMV exposure. A further reported finding was that TCR beta sequences accurately predicted the HLA-A and HLA-B alleles for most subjects in the first cohort.

To prepare the library, the immunoSEQ multiplex PCR assay was applied. For the multiplex PCR, a mixture combining 60 forward primers for TCR Vbeta segments and 13 reverse primers for TCR Jbeta segments was used. The CDR3 region of rearranged TCR beta genes was amplified from genomic DNA with a multiplex PCR assay. Amplified TCR beta libraries were sequenced as 87-base-pair reads on the Illumina HiSeq System. The authors processed their data as follows. Across the roughly 700 repertoires, a later analysis counted 80 million or so unique TCR beta chains, some 11 million of which were shared by at least two donors. Raw reads were error-corrected and collapsed into unique sequences by a nearest-neighbor algorithm in which closely related sequences were merged to remove PCR and sequencing errors. Alignment of CDR3 sequences to IMGT reference sequences was used to assign V, D and J gene segments. Each retained sequence needed at least a six-nucleotide match to both a V gene segment and a J gene segment. Rearrangements were classified as productive when the CDR3 lacked stop codons and remained in frame with V and J, and all other rearrangements were classified as non-productive. CDR3 was defined by IMGT convention, running from the second conserved V-encoded cysteine to the conserved J-encoded phenylalanine. The earlier analysis of 587 of the donors excluded any sequence lacking an unambiguous match to a single V gene segment. In an earlier analysis of a few hundred of the donors, V segments were called functional above 56.7% productive rearrangements and were called segregating when the between-donor standard deviation exceeded 5%. A statistical classification framework was built for diagnosing cytomegalovirus status from the catalog of TCR beta chain sequences. V and J gene assignment, in a later analysis, came from comparing TCR nucleotide sequences with IMGT/GENE-DB human TR gene sequences. Using the TCRdist pipeline, a later analysis assigned CDR3 sequences along with most-parsimonious VDJ recombination scenarios. In a later analysis, each TCR beta chain was defined by its CDR3 amino acid sequence together with its V-gene family, and reads without a unique V-gene family were excluded. A later analysis removed 600 or so highly shared, low-generation-probability nucleotide sequences to deal with suspected cross-contamination and a sequencing artifact. In a later analysis, a clonal expansion index was calculated for each public chain from normalized within-repertoire ranks of inferred template counts. In a later analysis, generation probabilities were computed with a VDJ recombination model fitted to out-of-frame rearrangements, and the resulting probabilities were checked against IGoR. In a later analysis, hypergeometric tests were used to score TCR-TCR, TCR-HLA and TCR-CMV co-occurrence, with a repertoire-size bias correction applied to TCR pairs. To estimate false discovery rates, a later analysis permuted the HLA or CMV assignments 20 times. In a later analysis, co-occurring TCRs were grouped with DBSCAN, and TCRdist sequence similarity was added when clustering was performed within HLA-allele-positive subsets. Repertoires with fewer than 30,000 or more than 120,000 public chains were left out of co-occurrence clustering, as were five repertoires with anomalous nucleotide sharing. Sourced from immuneACCESS, this table was stored by TCRdb with only in-frame sequences that have V and J called. A share of the clones is absent; for the studies checked, an unresolved V gene accounts for under half, and the remainder has no known explanation. V and J calls plus clone size are reproduced from that table; the DNA served to infer D and trimming. This sample has about 150,000 clones in its table, and 60% to 80% of those were observed once. Around 1.4% of the sample belongs to the ten largest clones.

The cohort comprised 550 to 700 healthy bone marrow donors. At the time of sampling, every cohort member was nominally healthy, though immune exposures that went unrecorded were likely present. The donor was CMV seronegative and was included in the group of a few hundred seronegative cohort members. Every donor gave a peripheral blood sample, and the peripheral blood mononuclear cells from that sample were used for TCR beta sequencing. The Qiagen DNeasy Blood Extraction Kit was used to extract genomic DNA from the blood cell samples. The CDR3 has 17 amino acids, counting the end cysteine and phenylalanine. Solely the CDR3 DNA is kept, with 51 bases framed from the first base. According to the germline V gene (reference sequence), CDR1 reads SGHAT and CDR2 reads FQDESV. Unmatched junction bases come to 8, with V trimmed by 5 bases and J by 2 bases.

The rearranged segments are TRBV11-1 and TRBJ2-7; 14 bases in between match TRBD2. The sequenced material came from PBMCs. This clonotype originated in a male donor in good health and CMV-seronegative. In nucleotides, the sequence is TGTGCCAGCAGCGCCGGACTAGCGGGAGGCCCTCCCTACGAGCAGTACTTC. It is translated as CASSAGLAGGPPYEQYF.